A single sample gave rise to the 27 T cell receptor beta chains below, sequenced in a study of response to subunit inactivated influenza vaccine (dated by TCRdb to between 2017 and 2018). The library was obtained by RT-PCR. This sample was sequenced with an Illumina HiSeq 2500. The public reads were quality trimmed at Q25 with fastp and then assembled into clones with MiXCR by TCRdb, keeping productive beta chains. Merged by CDR3 protein, the rows form single entries marked with the most common genes and DNA. For this sample the table gives about 650,000 distinct CDR3 sequences, of which less than 15% were detected only once. The ten largest clones add up to about 7.4% of the sample. Sequenced material: PBMCs from blood, taken 14 to 15 days before vaccination. Every receptor here comes from a man aged 45-65 years who received an inactivated influenza vaccine. Donor details come from another sample of the same person, matched by shared clones.

This clonotype has just a few counts. The J gene is TRBJ1-4, the V gene TRBV14; tentatively, D is TRBD1 (5 bases). Germline V gene data show CDR1 as SGHDN and CDR2 as FVKESK. V lost 4 bases and J lost 7, with 13 bases in between. This CDR3 spans 14 amino acids. The CDR3 DNA is TGTGCCAGCAGCCGGACATCATGGAGTGAAAAACTGTTTTTT. Its protein is CASSRTSWSEKLFF.

V usage is TRBV7-3 and J usage is TRBJ2-1; 7 positions agree with TRBD1. This CDR3 has 18 residues. V lost 5 bases, J lost 0 bases, and 13 bases stayed unmatched. Germline CDR1 is SGHTA and CDR2 is FQGTGA. CDR3 sequence (DNA): TGTGCCAGCAGCCAACTGCAACCAAGACAGGGCTCCTACAATGAGCAGTTCTTC. It codes for CASSQLQPRQGSYNEQFF.

The chain has TRBV29-1 and TRBJ1-2; the D gene is possibly TRBD1 (6 bases). CDR3 length: 13 residues. Germline CDR1 is SQVTM and CDR2 is ANQGSEA. V was clipped by 5 bases and J by 3 bases, with 13 bases between them. The CDR3 loop is CSVSTGGYYGYTF. The CDR3 DNA is TGCAGCGTTTCCACCGGGGGCTACTATGGCTACACCTTC.

This clonotype was observed a handful of times. This rearrangement joins TRBV5-1 to TRBJ1-3; tentative D call: TRBD1 (5 bases). The V and J ends lost 7 bases and 5 bases respectively, with 22 bases between them. This CDR3 has 16 residues. Germline V lookup: CDR1 SGHRS, CDR2 YFSETQ. The chain's CDR3 is CASSPGDLRPRNTIYF. As DNA, the CDR3 is TGCGCCAGCTCACCGGGGGACTTACGCCCTCGAAACACCATATATTTT.

In nucleotides, the CDR3 is TGTGCCAGCAGCCAAGCAGGGCAGGGGGGCTATGGCTACACCTTC. Residues: CASSQAGQGGYGYTF. The V and J genes are TRBV4-2 and TRBJ1-2, with 7 bases that match TRBD1. Germline V gene data show CDR1 as LGHNA and CDR2 as YNFKEQ. The CDR3 has 15 amino acids. The J segment lost 4 bases and the V segment lost 1 base, leaving 6 bases of the junction unmatched.

This clonotype was detected a few times. The CDR3 region is CASSLAFLGEQFF. CDR3 DNA: TGTGCCAGCAGCTTAGCTTTCCTAGGTGAGCAGTTCTTC. This chain links TRBV11-3 with TRBJ2-1; D not certain. This CDR3 spans 13 amino acids. In germline, CDR1 is SGHNT, CDR2 YENEEA. V was shortened by 1 base and J by 9 bases, with 10 bases between the two germline ends.

This clonotype was observed a few times. This chain links TRBV5-1 with TRBJ2-5; 10 bases agree with TRBD2. CDR1 is SGHRS and CDR2 is YFSETQ in the germline V gene. The ends lost 0 bases at V and 4 bases at J; junction bases unmatched: 3. The CDR3 has 15 amino acids. For the CDR3, the DNA is TGCGCCAGCAGCTTGGTACCTAGCGGGAGAGAGACCCAGTACTTC. Translating gives CASSLVPSGRETQYF.

This clonotype has a count of ten or more. This chain uses TRBV6-1 with TRBJ1-6, with 7 bases matching TRBD1. This CDR3 has 12 residues. In germline, CDR1 is MNHNS, CDR2 SASEGT. Losses at the gene ends were 7 bases for V and 9 bases for J; bases not matched to a gene: 3. This chain's CDR3 is CASNRGGSPLHF. CDR3 DNA: TGTGCCAGCAACAGGGGAGGTTCACCCCTCCACTTT.

The V call is TRBV3-1, the J call TRBJ2-5; possibly TRBD2 for D (6 bases). Germline V gene sequence: CDR1 LGHDT, CDR2 YNNKEL (reference sequence). This CDR3 comprises 15 residues. The germline V and J ends were trimmed by 1 base and 4 bases, with 13 bases remaining between them. DNA of the CDR3: TGTGCCAGCAGCCAAGGTTGGCGGGGAGGAGAGACCCAGTACTTC. Translating it yields CASSQGWRGGETQYF.

The chain uses TRBV27 and TRBJ2-7; 12 nucleotides line up with TRBD2. Germline V lookup: CDR1 MNHEY, CDR2 SMNVEV (reference sequence). The CDR3 runs 15 residues. The V and J ends lost 7 bases and 5 bases, in that order; junction bases with no gene match: 9. CDR3 nucleotide sequence: TGTGCCAGCACCTCGACTAGCGGGGGTGTCCACGAGCAGTACTTC. Protein sequence: CASTSTSGGVHEQYF.

This clonotype was counted ten times or more. This chain links TRBV7-2 with TRBJ2-1, with TRBD2 matching over 10 bases. V dropped 5 bases and J dropped 11; count of bases not matched to a gene: 9. Germline CDR1 and CDR2: SGHTA and FQGNSA. This CDR3 is 14 amino acids long. The CDR3: CASSPLGLARQQFF. DNA for the CDR3: TGTGCCAGCAGCCCCTTGGGACTAGCGAGACAGCAGTTCTTC.

This clonotype showed up just a few times. The chain combines TRBV7-2 with TRBJ1-1; D is uncertain. Germline CDR1 SGHTA, CDR2 FQGNSA. The CDR3 extends over 14 amino acids. Trimming stripped 6 bases from V and 0 bases from J, with 11 bases between. CDR3 amino acids: CASRSRTLNTEAFF. In DNA, the CDR3 is TGTGCCAGCAGGAGTAGGACCCTGAACACTGAAGCTTTCTTT.

The CDR3 here is CASSVPVSGGNYGYTF. CDR3 DNA sequence: TGTGCCAGCAGCGTACCCGTAAGTGGAGGTAACTATGGCTACACCTTC. The chain has TRBV9 and TRBJ1-2; the D is unclear. Germline values: CDR1 SGDLS, CDR2 YYNGEE. CDR3 length equals 16 residues. Between the trimmed V and J ends, which lost 1 base and 1 base, there was a span of 14 bases.

The chain is built from TRBV4-2 and TRBJ2-1, with 15 bases aligning to TRBD2. Germline loops: CDR1 LGHNA, CDR2 YNFKEQ. CDR3 length: 15 amino acids. V shed 5 bases and J 7 bases; nucleotides not matched to a gene: 3. The CDR3 here is CASSRGTSGGNEQFF. In nucleotides, the CDR3 is TGTGCCAGCAGCAGAGGGACTAGCGGGGGGAATGAGCAGTTCTTC.

The chain uses TRBV18 and TRBJ2-7, with 7 positions matching TRBD1. Germline values: CDR1 KGHSH, CDR2 LQKENI. With V trimmed by 5 bases and J by 4 bases, 17 bases remained unmatched. This CDR3 contains 17 residues. In nucleotides, the CDR3 is TGTGCCAGCTCAACTTTTTACCGGGACAGCCTCACATACGAGCAGTACTTC. This codes for CASSTFYRDSLTYEQYF.

The J gene is TRBJ2-2, the V gene TRBV6-2 or TRBV6-3, with unresolved D. The V and J ends lost 2 bases and 5 bases respectively, with 6 bases between them. CDR3 length: 13 amino acids. CDR1 is MNHEY, CDR2 SVGEGT, per germline. Here the CDR3 DNA reads TGTGCCAGCAGTTACATGTCGACCGGGGAGCTGTTTTTT. Translating it yields CASSYMSTGELFF.

A remark on this clonotype: This clone may be a read error of a much larger clone one base away. This chain uses TRBV30 with TRBJ2-2, with TRBD2 identical over 8 bases. In germline, CDR1 is GTSNPN, CDR2 SVGIG (reference sequence). There are 15 residues in the CDR3. V gave up 2 bases and J gave up 4 bases; unmatched junction bases: 6. This CDR3 reads CAWSIRGTSTGELFF. In nucleotides, the CDR3 is TGTGCCTGGAGTATACGGGGGACTAGCACCGGGGAGCTGTTTTTT.

The genes are TRBV6-5 and TRBJ1-1; D gene ambiguous. Germline values: CDR1 MNHEY, CDR2 SVGAGI. V was shortened by 2 bases and J by 4 bases, with 11 bases between the two germline ends. This CDR3 has 14 amino acids. For the CDR3, the DNA is TGTGCCAGCAGTTACGGGGAGATCGCCACTGAAGCTTTCTTT. Its translation is CASSYGEIATEAFF.

The chain joins TRBV11-1 to TRBJ2-2; 11 bases are shared with TRBD1. The junction had 9 bases not matched to a gene; V was cut back by 0 bases and J by 6 bases. This CDR3 comprises 18 residues. Germline CDR1 is SGHAT and CDR2 is FQDESV (reference sequence). CDR3 DNA sequence: TGTGCCAGCAGCTTAGCCCTGGGACAGGGGGTTAATCCCGGGGAGCTGTTTTTT. Protein sequence: CASSLALGQGVNPGELFF.

The chain links TRBV7-8 to TRBJ1-1; maybe TRBD1 (5 bases). This CDR3 contains 14 residues. V was clipped by 5 bases and J by 1 base, with 11 bases between them. CDR1 and CDR2 (germline): SGHVS, FQNEAQ. CDR3 sequence: CASSPGPGNTEAFF. CDR3 bases: TGTGCCAGCAGCCCAGGGCCGGGGAACACTGAAGCTTTCTTT.

In regard to this clonotype: One junction end disagrees with the germline gene, perhaps due to a read error. This sequence joins TRBV25-1 and TRBJ2-5; 9 bases are shared with TRBD2. Per germline, CDR1 MGHDK and CDR2 SYGVNS. The CDR3 length is 16 residues. This chain's CDR3 is CASSKYERGVQETQYF. In DNA form, the CDR3 reads TGTGCCAGCAGTAAATATGAGCGGGGGGTCCAAGAGACCCAGTACTTC.

This clonotype was counted many times. The chain couples TRBV6-1 to TRBJ2-1; D may be TRBD1 (6 bases). The CDR3 has 13 residues. Trimming left V 6 bases short and J 4 bases short, with 10 bases between. Looked up from germline, CDR1 is MNHNS and CDR2 is SASEGT. The CDR3 here is CASRFGQYNEQFF. As DNA, the CDR3 is TGTGCCAGCAGGTTCGGACAGTACAATGAGCAGTTCTTC.

As to this clonotype: The junction and the germline gene differ at one end; a read error may be behind it. The chain uses TRBV12-3 or TRBV12-4 and TRBJ1-1; tentatively, D is TRBD1 (6 bases). The CDR3 runs 14 residues. The CDR3 sequence is CASNLGGLNTEAFF. The DNA for the CDR3 is TGTGCCAGCAATTTAGGGGGATTGAACACTGAAGCTTTCTTT.

V is TRBV3-1 and J is TRBJ1-2, with TRBD1 identical over 7 bases. The germline V gene has CDR1 LGHDT and CDR2 YNNKEL (reference sequence). Trimming removed 0 bases from V and 1 base from J; junction bases left unmatched: 20. The CDR3 sequence is 21 residues long. CDR3 bases: TGTGCCAGCAGCCAAGAGAGAAGGGGGCCGGTCGGCGTGATTCTTAACTATGGCTACACCTTC. It encodes CASSQERRGPVGVILNYGYTF.

The chain uses TRBV29-1 and TRBJ1-1, with D tentatively TRBD1 (6 bases). V was pared by 6 bases and J by 0 bases, with 14 bases between. The germline gives CDR1 SQVTM, CDR2 ANQGSEA. The CDR3 consists of 14 residues. CDR3 sequence (DNA): TGCAGCGTCCGCTGGGGGCTGATGAACACTGAAGCTTTCTTT. Protein sequence: CSVRWGLMNTEAFF.

This clonotype was observed a few times. This rearrangement joins TRBV7-2 to TRBJ2-7, with D possibly matching TRBD2 (5 bases). In germline, CDR1 is SGHTA, CDR2 FQGNSA. The CDR3 spans 14 residues. V was trimmed by 2 bases and J by 3 bases, leaving 11 bases between them. The CDR3 loop is CASSLQSGGYEQYF. CDR3 sequence (DNA): TGTGCCAGCAGCTTACAGAGCGGAGGCTACGAGCAGTACTTC.

The chain couples TRBV6-1 to TRBJ2-2, with a weak D call TRBD1 (6 bases). The V end was cut by 2 bases, the J end by 6 bases, with 16 bases between. The CDR3 has 16 residues. CDR1 and CDR2 (germline): MNHNS, SASEGT. In nucleotides, the CDR3 is TGTGCCAGCAGTGAATCTGGGACCCCAGGGGCCGGGGAGCTGTTTTTT. It specifies CASSESGTPGAGELFF.